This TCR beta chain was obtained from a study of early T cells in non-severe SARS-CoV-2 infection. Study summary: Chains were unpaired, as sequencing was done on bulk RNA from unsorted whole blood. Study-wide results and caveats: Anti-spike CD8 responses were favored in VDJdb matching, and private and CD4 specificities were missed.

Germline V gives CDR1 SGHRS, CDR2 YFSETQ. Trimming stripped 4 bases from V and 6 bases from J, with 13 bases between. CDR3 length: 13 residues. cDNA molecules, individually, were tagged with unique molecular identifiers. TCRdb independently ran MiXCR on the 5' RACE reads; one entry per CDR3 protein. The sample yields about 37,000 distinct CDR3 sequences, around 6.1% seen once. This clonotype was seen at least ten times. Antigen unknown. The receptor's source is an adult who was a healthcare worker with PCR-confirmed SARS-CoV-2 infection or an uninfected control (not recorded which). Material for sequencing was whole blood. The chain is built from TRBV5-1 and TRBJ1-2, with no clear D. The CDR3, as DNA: TGCGCCAGCAGCCTGGAGCGGTCGGATGGCTACACCTTC. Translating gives CASSLERSDGYTF.